A selection of T cell receptor beta chains follows, all from one sample in a study of blood T cells in healthy people across ages. TCRdb reprocessed the 5' RACE reads via MiXCR and lists one record per CDR3 protein. The profile covers 1,100,000 or so distinct CDR3 sequences, with 40% to 55% appearing a single time and approximately 17% taken by the ten largest. The source material was blood. These receptors originate from a woman in her sixties or seventies in good health. Each CDR3 is given with its conserved first and last residue. A D gene is named only where the DNA matches it firmly. Expanded clones are given a class, and other clones once, few, many or no size at all.

j_gene	abundance	v_gene	d_gene	CDR3nt	CDR3aa
TRBJ2-6	NA	TRBV7-9	TRBD1	TGTGCCAGCAGCTTTTTAGCAGGGGGATACTCTGGGGCCAACGTCCTGACTTTC	CASSFLAGGYSGANVLTF
TRBJ1-1	few	TRBV27	NA	TGTGCCAGCAGTTTTGCGGGTCACTACACTGAAGCTTTCTTT	CASSFAGHYTEAFF
TRBJ2-3	NA	TRBV20-1	TRBD2	TGCAGTGCTAGTTCTGGGAGCGGGAGCCCAGATACGCAGTATTTT	CSASSGSGSPDTQYF
TRBJ2-1	NA	TRBV10-3	NA	TGTGCCATCTCCCCAGGGAGCTCCTACAATGAGCAGTTCTTC	CAISPGSSYNEQFF
TRBJ2-3	NA	TRBV11-2	TRBD2	TGTGCCAGCAGCATGGTCGCGGGAGGGGGCACGCAGTATTTT	CASSMVAGGGTQYF
TRBJ2-4	NA	TRBV27	TRBD2	TGTGCCAGCAGTTCGGGGACTAGTTTGGTTGGTGAGCAGTACTTC	CASSSGTSLVGEQYF
TRBJ2-7	NA	TRBV20-1	TRBD2	TGCAGTGCGCGGACTAGCGAATCCTACGAGCAGTACTTC	CSARTSESYEQYF
TRBJ1-2	few	TRBV30	NA	TGTGCCTTCCTAGACACAGCCTATGGCTACACCTTC	CAFLDTAYGYTF
TRBJ2-1	NA	TRBV7-2	NA	TGTGCCAGCAGCTTAGTGCTTAACTCCTACAATGAGCAGTTCTTC	CASSLVLNSYNEQFF
TRBJ2-6	NA	TRBV7-2	NA	TGTGCCAGCAGCCCAGGAGTACTTCCAGGGGCCAACGTCCTGACTTTC	CASSPGVLPGANVLTF
TRBJ2-5	NA	TRBV20-1	NA	TGCAGTGCTAGAGATATCCAGGGGCAAGAGACCCAGTACTTC	CSARDIQGQETQYF
TRBJ2-1	NA	TRBV6-1	NA	TGTGCCAGCAGGTCAATAACCGGGGCCTCAAAGCGCGATGAGCAGTTCTTC	CASRSITGASKRDEQFF
TRBJ1-2	few	TRBV20-1	NA	TGCAGTGCTAGAGCCGATAGCCCCTATGGCTACACCTTC	CSARADSPYGYTF
TRBJ2-5	NA	TRBV25-1	NA	TGTGCCAGCAGTGGGACAGAGGGAAAAGGGGAGACCCAGTACTTC	CASSGTEGKGETQYF
TRBJ1-6	few	TRBV27	NA	TGTGCCAGCAGTTATCTTGGGAAACCCCTCCACTTT	CASSYLGKPLHF
TRBJ2-5	NA	TRBV29-1	NA	TGCAGCGTTGCAGAAGGGCGACGGAAGCAGTACTTC	CSVAEGRRKQYF
TRBJ2-3	few	TRBV15	NA	TGTGCCACCAGCAGAGCCCGGACGGATACGCAGTATTTT	CATSRARTDTQYF
TRBJ2-5	NA	TRBV5-6	TRBD2	TGTGCCAGCAGCGGAGTAGCGGGAGGGCCGGAGACCCAGTACTTC	CASSGVAGGPETQYF